This T cell receptor beta chain was identified during a study of cytomegalovirus exposure and HLA in healthy donors. Whole-study findings and limits: The number of N-insertions in an Asian-associated ancestry cluster was reportedly below the roughly 670-donor mean in a later analysis. Other equally common chains were less clonally expanded than HLA-associated TCR beta chains, a later analysis showed.

Vbeta (60) and Jbeta (13) primers were used in the PCR. Sequenced by immunoSEQ multiplex PCR; TCRdb stores in-frame clones only, minus some. Of 95,000 to 150,000 clones listed, about 62% are singletons. In regard to this clone: Antigen unknown.

The source is a woman aged 40 to 55 in good health and CMV-seropositive. Sequences were obtained from PBMCs.

CDR3 sequence (DNA): TGTGCCAGCAGCCCCGTGGCGGGAGGGGGAGAGCAGTTCTTC. Its translation: CASSPVAGGGEQFF. The J gene is TRBJ2-1, the V gene TRBV7-9; 9 bases map to TRBD2. V lost 5 bases to trimming and J lost 10 bases; unmatched junction nucleotides: 9. CDR3 length equals 14 residues. The germline CDR1 and CDR2 sequences are SEHNR and FQNEAQ (reference sequence).